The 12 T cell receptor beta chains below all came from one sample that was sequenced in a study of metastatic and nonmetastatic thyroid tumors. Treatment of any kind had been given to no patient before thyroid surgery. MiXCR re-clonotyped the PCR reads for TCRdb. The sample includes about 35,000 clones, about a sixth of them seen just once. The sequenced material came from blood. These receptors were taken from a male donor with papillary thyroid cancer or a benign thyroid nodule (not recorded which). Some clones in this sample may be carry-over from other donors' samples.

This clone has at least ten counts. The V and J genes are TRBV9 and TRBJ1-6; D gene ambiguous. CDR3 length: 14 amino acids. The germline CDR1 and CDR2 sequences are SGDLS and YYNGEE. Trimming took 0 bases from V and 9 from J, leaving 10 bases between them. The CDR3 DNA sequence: TGTGCCAGCAGCGTAGAAGGAGGAAGTTCACCCCTCCACTTT. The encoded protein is CASSVEGGSSPLHF. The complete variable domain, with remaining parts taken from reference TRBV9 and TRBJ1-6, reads DSGVTQTPKHLITATGQRVTLRCSPRSGDLSVYWYQQSLDQGLQFLIQYYNGEERAKGNILERFSAQQFPDLHSELNLSSLELGDSALYFCASSVEGGSSPLHFGNGTRLTVT.

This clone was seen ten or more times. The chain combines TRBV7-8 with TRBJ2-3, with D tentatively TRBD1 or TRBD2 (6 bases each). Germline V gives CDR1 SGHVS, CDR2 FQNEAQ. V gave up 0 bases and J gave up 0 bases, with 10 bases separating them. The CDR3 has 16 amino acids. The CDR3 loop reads CASSLAGGWSTDTQYF. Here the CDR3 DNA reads TGTGCCAGCAGCTTAGCAGGGGGGTGGAGCACAGATACGCAGTATTTT. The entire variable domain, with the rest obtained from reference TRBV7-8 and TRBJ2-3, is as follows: GAGVSQSPRYKVAKRGQDVALRCDPISGHVSLFWYQQALGQGPEFLTYFQNEAQLDKSGLPSDRFFAERPEGSVSTLKIQRTQQEDSAVYLCASSLAGGWSTDTQYFGPGTRLTVL.

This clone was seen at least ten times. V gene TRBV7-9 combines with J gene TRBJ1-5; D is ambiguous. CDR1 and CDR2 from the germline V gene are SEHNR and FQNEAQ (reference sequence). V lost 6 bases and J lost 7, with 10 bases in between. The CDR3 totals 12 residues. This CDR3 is CASSRQNQPQHF. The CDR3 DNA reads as TGTGCCAGCAGTCGACAAAACCAGCCCCAGCATTTT.

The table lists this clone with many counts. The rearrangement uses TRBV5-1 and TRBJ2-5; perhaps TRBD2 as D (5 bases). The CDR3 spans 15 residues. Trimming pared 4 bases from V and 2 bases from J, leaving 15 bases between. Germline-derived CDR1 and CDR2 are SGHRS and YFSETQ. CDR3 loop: CASSVQLGRQETQYF. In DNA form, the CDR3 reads TGCGCCAGCAGCGTCCAACTGGGGAGACAAGAGACCCAGTACTTC.

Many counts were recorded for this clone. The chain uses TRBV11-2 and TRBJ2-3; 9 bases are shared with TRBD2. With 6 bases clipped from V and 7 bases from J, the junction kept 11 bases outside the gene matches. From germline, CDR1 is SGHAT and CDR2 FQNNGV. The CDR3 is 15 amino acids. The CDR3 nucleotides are TGTGCCAGCAGTGCACTGGCGGGGGGGCTATATACGCAGTATTTT. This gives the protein CASSALAGGLYTQYF.

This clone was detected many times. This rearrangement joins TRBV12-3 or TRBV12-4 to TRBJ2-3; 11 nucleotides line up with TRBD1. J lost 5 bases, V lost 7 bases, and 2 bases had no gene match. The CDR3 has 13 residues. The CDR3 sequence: CASTGTGGDTQYF. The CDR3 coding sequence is TGTGCCAGCACTGGGACAGGGGGAGATACGCAGTATTTT.

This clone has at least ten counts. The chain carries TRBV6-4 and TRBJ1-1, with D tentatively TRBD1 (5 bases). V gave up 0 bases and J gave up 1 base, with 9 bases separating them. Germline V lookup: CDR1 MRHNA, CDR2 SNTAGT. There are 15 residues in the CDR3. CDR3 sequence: CASSDSGDGNTEAFF. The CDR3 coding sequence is TGTGCCAGCAGTGACTCAGGGGACGGGAACACTGAAGCTTTCTTT.

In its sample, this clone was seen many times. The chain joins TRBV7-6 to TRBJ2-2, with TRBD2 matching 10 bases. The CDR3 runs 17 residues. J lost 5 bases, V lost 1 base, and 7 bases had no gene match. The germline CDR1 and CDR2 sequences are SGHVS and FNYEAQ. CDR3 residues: CASSLVSGTSVTGELFF. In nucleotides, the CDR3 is TGTGCCAGCAGCTTAGTTAGCGGGACTAGCGTGACCGGGGAGCTGTTTTTT.

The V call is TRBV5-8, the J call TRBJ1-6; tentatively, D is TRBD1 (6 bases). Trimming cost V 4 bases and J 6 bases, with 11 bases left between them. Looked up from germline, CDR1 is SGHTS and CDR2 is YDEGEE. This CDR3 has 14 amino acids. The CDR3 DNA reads TGTGCCAGCAGCCTGGACAGCCCTAATTCACCCCTCCACTTT. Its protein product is CASSLDSPNSPLHF.

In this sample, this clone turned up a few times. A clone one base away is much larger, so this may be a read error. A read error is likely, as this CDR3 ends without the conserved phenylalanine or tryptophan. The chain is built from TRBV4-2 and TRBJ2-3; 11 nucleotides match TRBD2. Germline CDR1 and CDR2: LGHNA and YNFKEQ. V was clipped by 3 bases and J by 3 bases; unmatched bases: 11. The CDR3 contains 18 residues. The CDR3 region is CASSQFTSGGVGTDTQYL. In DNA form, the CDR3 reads TGTGCCAGCAGCCAGTTCACTAGCGGGGGAGTGGGTACAGATACGCAGTATCTT.

In DNA form, the CDR3 reads TGTGCCAGCAGCGGCTTGGCAGATACGCAGTATTTT. Translation: CASSGLADTQYF. The gene calls are TRBV5-4 and TRBJ2-3; D gene unclear. Germline CDR1 reads SGHNT; CDR2 reads YYREEE (reference sequence). The CDR3 covers 12 residues. V lost 4 bases and J 4 bases, leaving 7 bases between the germline ends.

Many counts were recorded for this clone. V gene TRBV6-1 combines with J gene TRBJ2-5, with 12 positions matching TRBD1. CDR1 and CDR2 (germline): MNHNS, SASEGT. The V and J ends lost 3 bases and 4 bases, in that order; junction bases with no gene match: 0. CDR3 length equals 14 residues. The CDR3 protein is CASSEGQGAETQYF. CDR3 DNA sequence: TGTGCCAGCAGTGAGGGACAGGGGGCAGAGACCCAGTACTTC.